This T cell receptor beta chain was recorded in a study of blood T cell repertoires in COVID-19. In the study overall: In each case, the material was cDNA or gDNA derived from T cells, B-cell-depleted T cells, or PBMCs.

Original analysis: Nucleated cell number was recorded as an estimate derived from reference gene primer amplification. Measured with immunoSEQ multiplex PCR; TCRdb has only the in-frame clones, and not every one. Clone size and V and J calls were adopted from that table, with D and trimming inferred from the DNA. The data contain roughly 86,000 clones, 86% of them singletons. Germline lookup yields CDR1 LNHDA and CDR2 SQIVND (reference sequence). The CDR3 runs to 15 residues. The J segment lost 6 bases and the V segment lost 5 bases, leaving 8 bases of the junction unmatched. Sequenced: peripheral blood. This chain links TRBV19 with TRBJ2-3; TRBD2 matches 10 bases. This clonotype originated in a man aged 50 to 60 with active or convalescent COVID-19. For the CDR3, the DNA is TGTGCCAGTAGTTTAAGCGGGGGGGCTTCTGATACGCAGTATTTT. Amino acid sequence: CASSLSGGASDTQYF.